This T cell receptor beta chain came from a study of CD8+ T cells in alopecia areata. Study-level findings and limits: Clonality in lesional scalp, especially alopecia totalis/universalis, exceeded that of normal scalp. Besides other cells, scalp samples also yield sequences of resident alphabeta T cells from normal skin. Whereas mice showed it more clearly, TCR sharing across patients was murkier, possibly because of HLA.

The investigators collected lesional scalp punch biopsies and peripheral blood from alopecia areata patients. Trimming removed 1 base at V and 6 bases at J, with 16 bases between. CDR1 is MNHEY and CDR2 is SMNVEV in the germline V gene (reference sequence). CDR3 length: 16 residues. Extracted RNA was reverse transcribed, and the resulting cDNA served as sequencing template. TCRdb's table, derived via immunoSEQ multiplex PCR, lists solely in-frame clones and lacks some. The sample contains about 7,900 clones, around 55% of which appear only once. As for this clone: Its antigen is unidentified.

The TCR originated in a human donor with alopecia areata. The chain couples TRBV27 to TRBJ2-1; tentatively, D is TRBD1 or TRBD2 (7 bases each). The source was skin, collected at week 0. As DNA, the CDR3 is TGTGCCAGCAGTTTATTCAGGGGGGGGGCAGGCAATGAGCAGTTCTTC. Translating it yields CASSLFRGGAGNEQFF.